This passage covers 15 T cell receptor beta chains from one sample sequenced in a study of blood T cell repertoires in COVID-19. The table came from immunoSEQ multiplex PCR; TCRdb's copy has only in-frame clones and leaves some out. The sample records some 300,000 clones, 85% being singletons. The sequencing input was peripheral blood. The receptors come from a woman aged 45-65 years with active or convalescent COVID-19.

CDR3: CASSSGVRGNQPQHF. Here the CDR3 DNA reads TGTGCCAGTAGTTCAGGGGTGCGGGGCAATCAGCCCCAGCATTTT. V and J are TRBV19 and TRBJ1-5, with D possibly TRBD1 on 6 matching bases. Between the trimmed V and J ends, which lost 5 bases and 2 bases, there was a span of 13 bases. The germline V gene has CDR1 LNHDA and CDR2 SQIVND (reference sequence). This CDR3 has 15 residues.

The J gene is TRBJ1-4, the V gene TRBV7-9; no definite D call. CDR1 and CDR2 from the germline V gene are SEHNR and FQNEAQ (reference sequence). The germline V and J ends were trimmed by 1 base and 6 bases, with 12 bases remaining between them. The CDR3 consists of 15 residues. The CDR3 nucleotides read TGTGCCAGCAGCTTAGGGCGGCGACTCGATGAAAAACTGTTTTTT. This translates into CASSLGRRLDEKLFF.

The V and J genes are TRBV3-1 (or the pseudogene TRBV3-2) and TRBJ2-3; 8 bases are a match to TRBD1. CDR3 length equals 15 residues. The germline V gene has CDR1 LGHDT and CDR2 YNNKEL (reference sequence). V dropped 3 bases and J dropped 5; count of bases not matched to a gene: 7. The CDR3 here is CASSHSQQGGDTQYF. CDR3 DNA sequence: TGTGCCAGCAGCCATTCCCAACAGGGGGGAGATACGCAGTATTTT.

The chain has TRBV25-1 and TRBJ1-6; unclear D gene. Germline V gene sequence: CDR1 MGHDK, CDR2 SYGVNS. CDR3 length equals 13 residues. Trimming left V 3 bases short and J 10 bases short, with 10 bases between. CDR3 in DNA: TGTGCCAGCAGTGATGGGCGGGTATCACCCCTCCACTTT. Translating it yields CASSDGRVSPLHF.

This clone has more than one count but fewer than ten. This chain joins TRBV10-3 and TRBJ1-1, with D tentatively TRBD1 (5 bases). V lost 4 bases and J lost 6, with 9 bases in between. Germline CDR1 and CDR2: ENHRY and SYGVKD. The CDR3 covers 12 residues. The CDR3 protein is CAISATEAEAFF. The CDR3 DNA reads as TGTGCCATCAGTGCGACAGAGGCTGAAGCTTTCTTT.

A word on this clone: This sample also contains other DNA sequences that code for the same CDR3. This sequence joins TRBV12-3 or TRBV12-4 and TRBJ2-7; maybe TRBD1 (5 bases). V dropped 6 bases and J dropped 4 bases, with 10 bases sitting between them. CDR3 size: 12 residues. The CDR3 reads CASSPQGYEQYF. CDR3 bases: TGTGCCAGCAGCCCCCAGGGTTACGAGCAGTACTTC.

The chain recombines TRBV6-2 or TRBV6-3 with TRBJ2-7; the match to TRBD2 covers 8 bases. V shed 2 bases and J 4 bases; nucleotides not matched to a gene: 25. The CDR3 covers 21 residues. CDR1 and CDR2 from the germline V gene are MNHEY and SVGEGT. The DNA for the CDR3 is TGTGCCAGCAGTTACCCTATGCGAGGTGAGGGGAAAAGCGGGAGTCGGTACGAGCAGTACTTC. Residues: CASSYPMRGEGKSGSRYEQYF.

The chain recombines TRBV7-2 with TRBJ2-3, with D possibly being TRBD2 (5 bases). The CDR3 has 13 residues. CDR1 is SGHTA, CDR2 FQGNSA, per germline. V lost 3 bases, J lost 8 bases, and 12 bases lay in between. The CDR3 is CASSFEGRSTQYF. The CDR3 coding sequence is TGTGCCAGCAGCTTTGAAGGGAGAAGTACGCAGTATTTT.

This chain links TRBV5-1 with TRBJ1-1, with D possibly being TRBD1 (5 bases). V lost 4 bases, J lost 2 bases, and 18 bases lay in between. This CDR3 has 16 amino acids. Germline assignment: CDR1 SGHRS and CDR2 YFSETQ. CDR3 residues: CASSESPGLQNTEAFF. In nucleotides, the CDR3 is TGCGCCAGCAGCGAGAGTCCGGGACTGCAAAACACTGAAGCTTTCTTT. The complete variable domain, with remaining parts taken from reference TRBV5-1 and TRBJ1-1, reads KAGVTQTPRYLIKTRGQQVTLSCSPISGHRSVSWYQQTPGQGLQFLFEYFSETQRNKGNFPGRFSGRQFSNSRSEMNVSTLELGDSALYLCASSESPGLQNTEAFFGQGTRLTVV.

The gene calls are TRBV7-7 and TRBJ2-5, with D tentatively TRBD1 (5 bases). The CDR3 totals 15 residues. Germline CDR1 and CDR2: SSHAT and FNYEAQ (reference sequence). Trimming shortened V by 1 base and J by 5 bases, and 14 bases separated the two germline ends. CDR3 DNA sequence: TGTGCCAGCAGCTTAGGCGGCAGGGAAGGGGAGACCCAGTACTTC. Amino acid sequence: CASSLGGREGETQYF.

The chain is built from TRBV6-5 and TRBJ1-6; 7 positions agree with TRBD1. This CDR3 comprises 14 residues. Germline trimming cut 8 bases from V and 3 bases from J; bases unmatched to any gene: 4. Germline assignment: CDR1 MNHEY and CDR2 SVGAGI. CDR3 amino acids: CASRGTVYNSPLHF. CDR3 bases: TGTGCCAGCCGCGGGACAGTCTATAATTCACCCCTCCACTTT.

The chain has TRBV18 and TRBJ1-1, with 11 bases identical to TRBD1. Germline values: CDR1 KGHSH, CDR2 LQKENI. The V and J ends lost 3 bases and 0 bases, in that order; junction bases with no gene match: 6. This CDR3 spans 17 amino acids. CDR3 residues: CASSPGQGAAMNTEAFF. CDR3 in DNA: TGTGCCAGCTCACCTGGACAGGGGGCGGCTATGAACACTGAAGCTTTCTTT.

The rearrangement uses TRBV13 and TRBJ1-1, with D possibly being TRBD1 (6 bases). Germline CDR1 reads PRHDT; CDR2 reads FYEKMQ (reference sequence). V lost 3 bases and J lost 1, with 12 bases in between. The CDR3 sequence is 15 residues long. This chain's CDR3 is CASSFSGTTNTEAFF. The CDR3 DNA reads as TGTGCCAGCAGCTTTTCCGGGACAACGAACACTGAAGCTTTCTTT.

The chain carries TRBV30 and TRBJ1-6; 7 nucleotides agree with TRBD1. This CDR3 contains 13 residues. V trimming: 5 bases; J trimming: 4 bases; junction bases outside the gene matches: 2. Germline-derived CDR1 and CDR2 are GTSNPN and SVGIG (reference sequence). CDR3 residues: CAWSGQYNSPLHF. The CDR3, as DNA: TGTGCCTGGTCGGGACAGTATAATTCACCCCTCCACTTT.

The J gene is TRBJ1-3, the V gene TRBV6-5, with unresolved D. The CDR3 sequence is 15 residues long. V was cut by 0 bases and J by 3 bases, with 9 bases left in between. From germline, CDR1 is MNHEY and CDR2 SVGAGI. As DNA, the CDR3 is TGTGCCAGCAGTTACTCAACCCCGGGTGGAAACACCATATATTTT. Amino acid sequence: CASSYSTPGGNTIYF.